The 32 T cell receptor beta chains given below trace back to one sample, sequenced in a study of T cells in Graves' hyperthyroidism and ophthalmopathy. TCR beta CDR3 regions were amplified from RNA. Carried out on the TCR CDR3, a first-round RT-PCR used the HTBI primer set. A single record per CDR3 protein comes from TCRdb applying MiXCR to the multiplex PCR reads. The sample includes around 370,000 distinct CDR3 sequences, 18% of them seen just once. The specimen sequenced was blood. Source of these receptors: a man between 18 and 29 years old with Graves' ophthalmopathy.

This clonotype was seen more than once but under ten times. The chain recombines TRBV24-1 with TRBJ1-2, with a tentative D call TRBD1 (6 bases). The germline CDR1 and CDR2 sequences are KGHDR and SFDVKD. Trimming took off 9 bases at V and 8 bases at J, with 18 bases between the two ends. CDR3 length: 13 amino acids. The CDR3 loop is CATRDMSEEGYTF. The CDR3 nucleotides are TGTGCCACCCGGGACATGTCCGAGGAGGGCTACACCTTC.

The chain has TRBV3-1 and TRBJ1-4; D might be TRBD1 (6 bases). The germline V gene encodes CDR1 LGHDT and CDR2 YNNKEL (reference sequence). V was trimmed by 5 bases and J by 0 bases, leaving 13 bases between them. This CDR3 has 16 residues. The CDR3 DNA reads as TGTGCCAGCAGCAACAGGGCCATGGCAACTAATGAAAAACTGTTTTTT. Protein sequence: CASSNRAMATNEKLFF.

This clonotype was recorded a few times. V gene TRBV5-4 combines with J gene TRBJ1-2; D gene uncertain. Germline assignment: CDR1 SGHNT and CDR2 YYREEE (reference sequence). The CDR3 length is 12 residues. V was trimmed by 4 bases and J by 8 bases, leaving 12 bases between them. The chain's CDR3 is CASSQDRGGYTF. CDR3 DNA: TGTGCCAGCAGCCAGGACCGTGGGGGCTACACCTTC.

Ten or more counts support this clonotype. The chain is built from TRBV7-9 and TRBJ1-5; 7 bases match TRBD1. Unmatched junction bases numbered 8, after V lost 5 bases and J lost 7 bases. The CDR3 consists of 14 residues. CDR1 is SEHNR and CDR2 is FQNEAQ in the germline V gene (reference sequence). CDR3 coding DNA: TGTGCCAGCAGCCCCAGGGGGGAGTCGCAGCCCCAGCATTTT. Translated, it gives CASSPRGESQPQHF.

V and J are TRBV28 and TRBJ1-5; D is undetermined. V lost 3 bases and J 1 base, leaving 13 bases between the germline ends. Germline V gene sequence: CDR1 MDHEN, CDR2 SYDVKM. This CDR3 has 16 amino acids. The CDR3 spells CASSLAGRTSNQPQHF. The CDR3 DNA is TGTGCCAGCAGTTTGGCGGGTCGGACGAGCAATCAGCCCCAGCATTTT.

This clonotype was detected many times. The chain links TRBV6-1 to TRBJ2-3; 8 positions match TRBD1. The V gene's germline CDR1 is MNHNS and CDR2 SASEGT. The length of the CDR3 is 18 residues. The V gene end was trimmed by 6 bases and the J gene end by 2 bases; junction bases not matched to a gene: 16. The CDR3 region has the DNA TGTGCCAGCAGACCCCAAGGGGGGACAGGAGGATTCACAGATACGCAGTATTTT. It translates to CASRPQGGTGGFTDTQYF.

Many counts were recorded for this clonotype. The rearrangement links TRBV28 to TRBJ2-5; perhaps D is TRBD1 or TRBD2 (7 bases each). The CDR3 has 15 residues. Per the germline V gene, CDR1 is MDHEN and CDR2 is SYDVKM. The V end lost 5 bases, the J end lost 4 bases, and 17 bases lay between the germline ends. CDR3 amino acids: CASSVTGRGGETQYF. CDR3 nucleotide sequence: TGTGCCAGCAGTGTAACCGGCAGGGGGGGAGAGACCCAGTACTTC.

This clonotype was found a few times. V is TRBV5-1 and J is TRBJ2-6; D is ambiguous. Trimming removed 0 bases at V and 1 base at J, with 11 bases between. The CDR3 sequence is 17 residues long. In germline, CDR1 is SGHRS, CDR2 YFSETQ. CDR3 amino acids: CASSLGLGSSGANVLTF. In DNA form, the CDR3 reads TGCGCCAGCAGCTTGGGGTTAGGCTCGTCTGGGGCCAACGTCCTGACTTTC.

V gene TRBV10-3 combines with J gene TRBJ1-3, with unresolved D. The CDR3 is 16 residues long. V lost 3 bases, J lost 0 bases, and 12 bases lay in between. Germline V lookup: CDR1 ENHRY, CDR2 SYGVKD. This CDR3 reads CAISDGFLVSGNTIYF. The CDR3 DNA sequence: TGTGCCATCAGTGACGGATTCTTGGTCTCTGGAAACACCATATATTTT.

This clonotype occurred many times. The chain is built from TRBV3-1 and TRBJ2-3, with TRBD2 matching 7 bases. The CDR3 loop spans 15 amino acids. Germline loops: CDR1 LGHDT, CDR2 YNNKEL (reference sequence). V lost 1 base, J lost 6 bases, and 7 bases stayed unmatched. CDR3 nucleotides: TGTGCCAGCAGCCAAGCCCGGGGGGTCAGGGATACGCAGTATTTT. Encoded protein: CASSQARGVRDTQYF.

This clonotype occurred many times. The J gene is TRBJ2-7, the V gene TRBV27; tentatively, D is TRBD2 (5 bases). Trimming took off 6 bases at V and 3 bases at J, with 12 bases between the two ends. CDR3 size: 13 residues. Per the germline V gene, CDR1 is MNHEY and CDR2 is SMNVEV (reference sequence). CDR3: CASRGEEFYEQYF. The CDR3, as DNA: TGTGCCAGCAGGGGAGAAGAATTCTACGAGCAGTACTTC.

This clonotype has a handful of counts. The chain uses TRBV3-1 and TRBJ2-2; maybe TRBD2 (7 bases). V was clipped by 4 bases and J by 1 base, with 13 bases between them. CDR3 length equals 16 residues. Germline CDR1 is LGHDT and CDR2 is YNNKEL (reference sequence). CDR3 sequence reads: CASSPGRGQNTGELFF. For the CDR3, the DNA is TGTGCCAGCAGCCCAGGGCGGGGGCAGAACACCGGGGAGCTGTTTTTT.

The V call is TRBV27, the J call TRBJ2-3; 10 bases line up with TRBD1. The CDR3 extends over 16 amino acids. Per germline, CDR1 MNHEY and CDR2 SMNVEV (reference sequence). V trimming: 6 bases; J trimming: 2 bases; junction bases outside the gene matches: 8. CDR3 loop: CASSPGTGASTDTQYF. The CDR3 nucleotides are TGTGCCAGCAGCCCAGGGACAGGGGCATCCACAGATACGCAGTATTTT.

This clonotype was detected a few times. CDR3 DNA: TGTGCCAGCAGTTTACGGGCAGGATTGAATTACCAAGAGACCCAGTACTTC. This gives the protein CASSLRAGLNYQETQYF. The gene calls are TRBV27 and TRBJ2-5; no clear D gene. The CDR3 sequence is 17 residues long. V was cut by 2 bases and J by 0 bases, with 16 bases left in between. Germline V gene data show CDR1 as MNHEY and CDR2 as SMNVEV (reference sequence).

This clonotype was picked up a small number of times. The gene calls are TRBV11-2 and TRBJ2-2, with 11 bases aligning to TRBD2. The ends lost 1 base at V and 5 bases at J; junction bases unmatched: 9. This CDR3 contains 18 residues. CDR1 is SGHAT, CDR2 FQNNGV, per germline. CDR3 protein: CASSLVSGGALGTGELFF. CDR3 sequence (DNA): TGTGCCAGCAGCTTAGTTAGCGGGGGGGCCTTAGGTACCGGGGAGCTGTTTTTT.

The sample holds a few counts of this clonotype. The V call is TRBV5-1, the J call TRBJ2-3; TRBD1 matches 9 bases. Germline-derived CDR1 and CDR2 are SGHRS and YFSETQ. The CDR3 has 18 residues. The trim removed 5 bases at V and 4 bases at J, leaving 17 bases unmatched. CDR3 loop: CASRTGTGWGRKSDTQYF. The CDR3 DNA follows: TGCGCCAGCAGAACCGGGACAGGGTGGGGTAGAAAGTCAGATACGCAGTATTTT.

In its sample, this clonotype was seen a few times. The rearrangement links TRBV18 to TRBJ2-2; D may be TRBD1 (5 bases). Germline lookup yields CDR1 KGHSH and CDR2 LQKENI. Trimming took 2 bases from V and 0 from J, leaving 7 bases between them. The CDR3 contains 15 residues. The CDR3 DNA sequence: TGTGCCAGCTCACCATCAGGGCCGAACACCGGGGAGCTGTTTTTT. This gives the protein CASSPSGPNTGELFF.

The genes are TRBV7-9 and TRBJ2-3, with 7 bases matching TRBD2. There are 16 residues in the CDR3. Trimming at V came to 5 bases and at J to 0 bases, leaving 8 bases not matched to a gene. Germline V gives CDR1 SEHNR, CDR2 FQNEAQ (reference sequence). The CDR3 bases are TGTGCCAGCAGCCTCTCTGGGGGGGGAAGCACAGATACGCAGTATTTT. This translates into CASSLSGGGSTDTQYF.

This clonotype was observed once. One end of the junction fails to match germline, which may point to a read error. J is TRBJ1-1 and V is TRBV12-5; 10 positions agree with TRBD1. Germline V gene data show CDR1 as LGHNT and CDR2 as FRNRAP. CDR3 length: 16 residues. The CDR3 region has the DNA TGTGCTGGTGGACCGGGACAGGGGAAGGGGAACACTGAAGCTTTCTTT. It is translated as CAGGPGQGKGNTEAFF. Full variable domain (missing parts from reference TRBV12-5 and TRBJ1-1): DARVTQTPRHKVTEMGQEVTMRCQPILGHNTVFWYRQTMMQGLELLAYFRNRAPLDDSGMPKDRFSAEMPDATLATLKIQPSEPRDSAVYFCAGGPGQGKGNTEAFFGQGTRLTVV.

The rearrangement links TRBV6-1 to TRBJ1-2; D might be TRBD1 (5 bases). Germline V gene sequence: CDR1 MNHNS, CDR2 SASEGT. The CDR3 sequence is 14 residues long. Trimming stripped 6 bases from V and 2 bases from J, with 13 bases between. Written as DNA, the CDR3 is TGTGCCAGCAGCTTACTGGGACCGAACTATGGCTACACCTTC. Amino acids: CASSLLGPNYGYTF.

This clonotype has ten or more counts. The chain recombines TRBV7-6 with TRBJ1-1; D unclear. This CDR3 contains 12 residues. V shed 5 bases and J shed 4 bases, with 8 bases lying between them. Germline V CDR1 and CDR2: SGHVS, FNYEAQ. Here the CDR3 reads CASSKVGTEAFF. In DNA, the CDR3 is TGTGCCAGCAGCAAAGTTGGCACTGAAGCTTTCTTT.

This clonotype was detected many times. The chain has TRBV12-3 or TRBV12-4 and TRBJ1-6, with D possibly TRBD1 on 5 matching bases. The CDR3 covers 12 residues. V lost 6 bases and J lost 10, with 10 bases in between. CDR3 protein: CASRGEASPLHF. CDR3 DNA sequence: TGTGCCAGCAGGGGGGAAGCATCACCCCTCCACTTT.

This clonotype was seen ten or more times. The chain couples TRBV12-3 or TRBV12-4 to TRBJ1-6, with 8 positions matching TRBD1. J lost 6 bases, V lost 3 bases, and 7 bases had no gene match. The CDR3 runs 16 residues. This CDR3 is CASSFAGQGTNSPLHF. CDR3 DNA sequence: TGTGCCAGCAGTTTCGCTGGACAGGGAACTAATTCACCCCTCCACTTT.

V and J are TRBV19 and TRBJ2-7; D is perhaps TRBD1 (5 bases). V was cut by 5 bases and J by 0 bases, with 14 bases left in between. This CDR3 has 15 residues. CDR1 and CDR2 from the germline V gene are LNHDA and SQIVND (reference sequence). The CDR3 loop reads CASSRQTGSSYEQYF. The CDR3 coding sequence is TGTGCCAGTAGTCGACAGACGGGTAGCTCCTACGAGCAGTACTTC.

J is TRBJ1-2 and V is TRBV10-2; 7 positions match TRBD1. Germline loops: CDR1 WSHSY, CDR2 SAAADI. V shed 2 bases and J 4 bases; nucleotides not matched to a gene: 7. The CDR3 sequence is 15 residues long. The CDR3 loop is CASSERGGSLYGYTF. The CDR3 DNA is TGCGCCAGCAGTGAGCGAGGGGGCTCCCTCTATGGCTACACCTTC.

This clonotype came up many times. This chain connects TRBV7-9 to TRBJ1-1; weak D call: TRBD1 (5 bases). This CDR3 comprises 13 residues. The ends were cut back, 7 bases at V and 6 bases at J, with 15 bases in the middle. CDR1 SEHNR and CDR2 FQNEAQ come from the germline V gene (reference sequence). The CDR3 DNA reads as TGTGCCAGCATCGCAGGAGGGGCGGCTGAAGCTTTCTTT. Encoded protein: CASIAGGAAEAFF.

This clonotype has ten or more counts. V is TRBV20-1 and J is TRBJ2-7; 9 bases align to TRBD1. The germline V gene encodes CDR1 DFQATT and CDR2 SNEGSKA (reference sequence). J was trimmed by 4 bases and V by 2 bases; bases with no gene match: 6. The CDR3 covers 14 residues. The CDR3 nucleotides are TGCAGTGCTAGACCGGGACAGGGCCTGTACGAGCAGTACTTC. Translated: CSARPGQGLYEQYF.

This clonotype was seen at least ten times. The chain couples TRBV7-9 to TRBJ1-2; D gene unclear. The germline gives CDR1 SEHNR, CDR2 FQNEAQ (reference sequence). Trimming pared 3 bases from V and 4 bases from J, leaving 9 bases between. The CDR3 is 13 amino acids. The chain's CDR3 is CASSFTAVYGYTF. The CDR3 DNA sequence: TGTGCCAGCAGCTTTACGGCCGTCTATGGCTACACCTTC. The complete variable domain, with remaining parts taken from reference TRBV7-9 and TRBJ1-2, reads DTGVSQNPRHKITKRGQNVTFRCDPISEHNRLYWYRQTLGQGPEFLTYFQNEAQLEKSRLLSDRFSAERPKGSFSTLEIQRTEQGDSAMYLCASSFTAVYGYTFGSGTRLTVV.

This clonotype was picked up many times. The rearrangement links TRBV6-1 to TRBJ1-2; D gene ambiguous. The germline gives CDR1 MNHNS, CDR2 SASEGT. CDR3 size: 14 residues. Trimming cost V 0 bases and J 5 bases, with 10 bases left between them. CDR3 in amino acids: CASSEAGRYYGYTF. DNA of the CDR3: TGTGCCAGCAGTGAAGCGGGCAGATATTATGGCTACACCTTC.

Comment on this clonotype: This sequence may be a read error, since a much larger clone differs from it by one base. This chain joins TRBV7-9 and TRBJ2-1; 10 bases agree with TRBD2. The closer fit of TRBJ2-7 to the DNA end suggests the J call may be wrong. The germline V gene encodes CDR1 SEHNR and CDR2 FQNEAQ (reference sequence). The CDR3 sequence is 15 residues long. The CDR3 DNA follows: TGTGCCAGCAGCCCGGAGCGGGGGGGCTTCAATGAGCAGTACTTC. Its translation is CASSPERGGFNEQYF.

This clonotype was observed many times. The V call is TRBV27, the J call TRBJ2-4; tentatively, D is TRBD1 (6 bases). CDR1 MNHEY and CDR2 SMNVEV come from the germline V gene (reference sequence). V gave up 1 base and J gave up 8 bases, with 12 bases separating them. This CDR3 comprises 14 residues. The CDR3 loop is CASSLLDSRDIQYF. CDR3 sequence (DNA): TGTGCCAGCAGTTTATTGGACAGTAGGGACATTCAGTACTTC.

This clonotype was counted between two and nine times. The V and J genes are TRBV5-1 and TRBJ1-3; no clear D gene. This CDR3 spans 17 amino acids. CDR1 is SGHRS and CDR2 is YFSETQ in the germline V gene. V gave up 0 bases and J gave up 0 bases, with 13 bases separating them. CDR3 sequence (DNA): TGCGCCAGCAGCTTGGAGGGCAGGACTTCCTCTGGAAACACCATATATTTT. Protein sequence: CASSLEGRTSSGNTIYF. Based on the CDR3 plus reference TRBV5-1 and TRBJ1-3, the full variable domain is KAGVTQTPRYLIKTRGQQVTLSCSPISGHRSVSWYQQTPGQGLQFLFEYFSETQRNKGNFPGRFSGRQFSNSRSEMNVSTLELGDSALYLCASSLEGRTSSGNTIYFGEGSWLTVV.